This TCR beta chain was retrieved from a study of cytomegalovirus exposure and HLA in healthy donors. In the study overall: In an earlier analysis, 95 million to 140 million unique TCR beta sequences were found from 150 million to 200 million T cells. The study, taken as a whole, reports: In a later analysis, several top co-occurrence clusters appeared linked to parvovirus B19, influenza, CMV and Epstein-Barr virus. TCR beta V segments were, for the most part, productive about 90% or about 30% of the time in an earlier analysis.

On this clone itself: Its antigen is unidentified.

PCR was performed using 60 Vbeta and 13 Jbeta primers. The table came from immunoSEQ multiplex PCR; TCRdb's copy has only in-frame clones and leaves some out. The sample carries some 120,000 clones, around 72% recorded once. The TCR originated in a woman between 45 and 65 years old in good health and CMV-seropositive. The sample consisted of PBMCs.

The CDR3 protein is CASSLSPSGRPDTQYF. Written as DNA, the CDR3 is TGCGCCAGCAGCTTGTCGCCTAGCGGGAGGCCAGATACGCAGTATTTT. The J gene is TRBJ2-3, the V gene TRBV5-1; 11 bases line up with TRBD2. Germline CDR1 and CDR2: SGHRS and YFSETQ. V gave up 1 base and J gave up 4 bases; unmatched junction bases: 5. This CDR3 region has 16 residues.